The 12 T cell receptor beta chains below all came from one sample that was sequenced in a study of T cell responses to AZD1222 COVID-19 vaccine. The method was immunoSEQ multiplex PCR; TCRdb's version includes in-frame clones alone and lacks a portion of them. The sample holds about 260,000 clones; approximately 95% are singletons and the top ten take 0.55%. Sequencing was performed on peripheral blood, taken on day 0 of AZD1222 vaccination. The receptors shown here come from an adult in good health.

The chain has TRBV19 and TRBJ2-3; D uncertain. The V end was cut by 1 base, the J end by 7 bases, with 6 bases between. The CDR3 runs to 12 residues. Germline CDR1 is LNHDA and CDR2 is SQIVND (reference sequence). The CDR3 nucleotides read TGTGCCAGTAGTATAGGTGGGCATACGCAGTATTTT. Its protein product is CASSIGGHTQYF.

The chain links TRBV5-6 to TRBJ1-1, with D hard to call. The length of the CDR3 is 17 residues. Germline V gene lookup returns CDR1 SGHDT and CDR2 YYEEEE. The V and J ends lost 3 bases and 1 base respectively, with 19 bases between them. The CDR3 region is CASSSSGPREGNTEAFF. In nucleotides, the CDR3 is TGTGCCAGCAGCTCCTCAGGTCCCCGGGAGGGGAACACTGAAGCTTTCTTT.

V gene TRBV24-1 combines with J gene TRBJ2-5; the D gene is possibly TRBD2 (6 bases). The CDR3 consists of 14 residues. Deletions cut 12 bases from V and 1 base from J, with 17 bases between. Germline values: CDR1 KGHDR, CDR2 SFDVKD. The CDR3 spells CAARPRGIQETQYF. CDR3 sequence (DNA): TGTGCCGCCCGACCTCGGGGGATCCAAGAGACCCAGTACTTC.

V usage is TRBV3-1 (or the pseudogene TRBV3-2) and J usage is TRBJ1-1; D not resolved. With 3 bases removed from V and 8 bases from J, the gap between germline ends came to 10 bases. This CDR3 spans 12 amino acids. From germline, CDR1 is LGHDT and CDR2 YNNKEL (reference sequence). In nucleotides, the CDR3 is TGTGCCAGCAGCCAGGGGTCCTACGAAGCTTTCTTT. This sequence encodes CASSQGSYEAFF.

V is TRBV19 and J is TRBJ2-3, with 10 bases lining up with TRBD2. Looked up from germline, CDR1 is LNHDA and CDR2 is SQIVND (reference sequence). Germline trimming cut 10 bases from V and 2 bases from J; bases unmatched to any gene: 6. This CDR3 has 14 residues. The CDR3 sequence is CATQTSGNTDTQYF. DNA for the CDR3: TGTGCCACCCAAACTAGCGGGAACACAGATACGCAGTATTTT. The full variable domain, rest sourced from reference TRBV19 and TRBJ2-3, is DGGITQSPKYLFRKEGQNVTLSCEQNLNHDAMYWYRQDPGQGLRLIYYSQIVNDFQKGDIAEGYSVSREKKESFPLTVTSAQKNPTAFYLCATQTSGNTDTQYFGPGTRLTVL.

This chain connects TRBV28 to TRBJ2-3; 10 bases align to TRBD2. The V gene's germline CDR1 is MDHEN and CDR2 SYDVKM. V dropped 5 bases and J dropped 2; count of bases not matched to a gene: 10. The CDR3 totals 17 residues. CDR3 sequence (DNA): TGTGCCAGCAGTCCGGCAGGACTAGCGGCGTACACAGATACGCAGTATTTT. Its protein is CASSPAGLAAYTDTQYF.

The V call is TRBV6-6, the J call TRBJ1-5; 7 positions match TRBD1. The trim removed 7 bases at V and 9 bases at J, leaving 9 bases unmatched. The CDR3 runs 13 residues. Per the germline V gene, CDR1 is MNHNY and CDR2 is SVGAGI (reference sequence). CDR3 sequence reads: CASNGDSRRPQHF. The CDR3 bases are TGTGCCAGCAACGGGGACAGCAGGAGGCCCCAGCATTTT.

The chain combines TRBV15 with TRBJ2-7; 7 bases are shared with TRBD2. This CDR3 spans 15 amino acids. After removal of 1 base from V and 7 bases from J, the junction contained 10 bases not matched to a gene. Germline CDR1 is LNHNV and CDR2 is YYDKDF (reference sequence). CDR3 nucleotides: TGTGCCACCAGCAGAGCAGGCGGGGGTCCGTGGGAGCAGTACTTC. It codes for CATSRAGGGPWEQYF.

V usage is TRBV5-1 and J usage is TRBJ2-7; D could derive from TRBD1 or TRBD2 (5 bases each). With 4 bases removed from V and 6 bases from J, the gap between germline ends came to 17 bases. CDR1 and CDR2 (germline): SGHRS, YFSETQ. The CDR3 runs to 14 residues. CDR3 amino acids: CASSMGPTNREQYF. CDR3 in DNA: TGCGCCAGCAGCATGGGACCCACGAACCGCGAGCAGTACTTC.

V and J are TRBV24-1 and TRBJ2-3; the D gene is possibly TRBD1 (6 bases). Germline assignment: CDR1 KGHDR and CDR2 SFDVKD. Trimming took off 7 bases at V and 2 bases at J, with 12 bases between the two ends. This CDR3 is 14 amino acids long. CDR3 sequence reads: CATRSDRHTDTQYF. As DNA, the CDR3 is TGTGCCACCAGGTCAGACAGGCACACAGATACGCAGTATTTT.

The rearrangement links TRBV5-6 to TRBJ1-2; D not certain. There are 14 residues in the CDR3. The V gene lost 4 bases and the J gene lost 9 bases, with 19 bases spanning the gap. Germline V lookup: CDR1 SGHDT, CDR2 YYEEEE. Here the CDR3 reads CASSLRTLPSSYTF. In nucleotides, the CDR3 is TGTGCCAGCAGCCTCCGGACCCTACCCTCCAGCTACACCTTC.

The V gene is TRBV2, the J gene TRBJ1-5; weak D call: TRBD1 (5 bases). V was cut by 2 bases and J by 1 base, with 9 bases left in between. CDR1 is SNHLY, CDR2 FYNNEI, per germline. The CDR3 runs 15 residues. Here the CDR3 DNA reads TGTGCCAGCAGTGAATGGGGGGACAGCAATCAGCCCCAGCATTTT. Residues: CASSEWGDSNQPQHF.